Listed below are T cell receptor beta chains from one sample, sequenced in a study of neurological immune-mediated disorders. TCRdb analysed the 5' RACE reads with MiXCR anew, one entry per CDR3 protein. This table holds over 45,000 distinct CDR3 sequences, 20% to 30% found once. The sequenced sample consisted of PBMCs. The origin of the receptors is a woman aged 65 to 85 in good health. Each CDR3 is given with its conserved first and last residue. A D gene is named only where the DNA matches it firmly. The size of a clone is reported for some rows only, either as once, few or many, or as a class for expanded clones.

clone size,V gene,J gene,D gene,CDR3 protein,CDR3 DNA
many,TRBV27,TRBJ2-5,NA,CASGHETQYF,TGTGCCAGCGGGCATGAGACCCAGTACTTC
many,TRBV2,TRBJ1-2,NA,CASSEARPHRGSNYGYTF,TGTGCCAGCAGTGAAGCTCGACCCCATAGAGGGTCGAACTATGGCTACACCTTC
many,TRBV12-3/TRBV12-4,TRBJ1-4,NA,CASSPRGPEKLFF,TGTGCCAGCAGCCCCAGGGGCCCCGAAAAACTGTTTTTT
NA,TRBV20-1,TRBJ2-1,TRBD2,CSANGLAGGTSYNEQFF,TGCAGTGCAAACGGACTAGCGGGGGGAACATCCTACAATGAGCAGTTCTTC
many,TRBV28,TRBJ1-1,NA,CASSQSRGGGRPEAFF,TGTGCCAGCAGCCAGTCAAGGGGGGGCGGTAGACCTGAAGCTTTCTTT
many,TRBV5-1,TRBJ2-3,TRBD2,CASSPGLAGATDTQYF,TGCGCCAGCAGCCCGGGACTAGCGGGAGCAACAGATACGCAGTATTTT
many,TRBV5-1,TRBJ2-3,NA,CASSLLADLSYTQYF,TGCGCCAGCAGCTTGCTAGCCGACCTGTCTTATACGCAGTATTTT
many,TRBV7-2,TRBJ2-7,TRBD2,CASSFSTSTQYF,TGTGCCAGCAGCTTCTCGACTAGCACGCAGTACTTC
many,TRBV6-5,TRBJ2-7,NA,CASSPRTPSEGHLPYEQYF,TGTGCCAGCAGTCCGCGAACCCCGAGTGAAGGACACTTACCCTACGAGCAGTACTTC
few,TRBV30,TRBJ2-1,TRBD2,CAWSVISGGYNEQFF,TGTGCCTGGAGTGTAATCAGCGGGGGTTACAATGAGCAGTTCTTC
NA,TRBV15,TRBJ1-3,TRBD1,CATSRSPGTGFGNTIYF,TGTGCCACCAGCAGAAGCCCCGGGACAGGTTTTGGAAACACCATATATTTT
NA,TRBV9,TRBJ1-5,TRBD1,CASSSGTGNQPQHF,TGTGCCAGCAGCTCTGGGACAGGCAATCAGCCCCAGCATTTT
many,TRBV5-1,TRBJ1-5,NA,CASSLDPSNQPQHF,TGCGCCAGCAGCTTGGACCCTAGCAATCAGCCCCAGCATTTT
many,TRBV20-1,TRBJ2-1,NA,CSARNGGAYYNEQFF,TGCAGTGCTAGAAACGGGGGAGCGTACTACAATGAGCAGTTCTTC
many,TRBV10-3,TRBJ2-2,NA,CAISKQGTNTGELFF,TGTGCCATCAGTAAACAGGGAACGAACACCGGGGAGCTGTTTTTT
many,TRBV20-1,TRBJ2-3,NA,CSAPLVGAPWDTQYF,TGCAGTGCTCCCTTGGTGGGAGCCCCGTGGGATACGCAGTATTTT
many,TRBV9,TRBJ2-5,NA,CASSPSLQLQETQYF,TGTGCCAGCAGCCCATCCCTACAGCTACAAGAGACCCAGTACTTC
NA,TRBV20-1,TRBJ1-2,NA,CSAREQGGGYGYTF,TGCAGTGCTAGAGAACAGGGAGGGGGCTATGGCTACACCTTC
many,TRBV7-3,TRBJ2-2,NA,CASSFSGAGELFF,TGTGCCAGCAGCTTCTCAGGGGCCGGGGAGCTGTTTTTT
many,TRBV20-1,TRBJ2-5,TRBD2,CSAGGRRTSSQETQYF,TGCAGTGCAGGGGGACGTAGGACTAGCAGCCAAGAGACCCAGTACTTC
many,TRBV5-1,TRBJ2-1,NA,CASRDRTLNNEQFF,TGCGCCAGCCGAGACAGGACGCTAAACAATGAGCAGTTCTTC
medium-sized,TRBV20-1,TRBJ2-1,NA,CSADPGWGGNEQFF,TGCAGTGCCGATCCAGGTTGGGGAGGTAATGAGCAGTTCTTC
many,TRBV27,TRBJ2-1,TRBD1,CASSWFRDRVNEQFF,TGTGCCAGCAGTTGGTTCAGGGACAGGGTGAATGAGCAGTTCTTC
many,TRBV20-1,TRBJ2-5,TRBD1,CSASDREETQYF,TGCAGTGCTTCAGACAGGGAAGAGACCCAGTACTTC
NA,TRBV11-1,TRBJ1-1,NA,CASSLSAGFSSEAFF,TGTGCCAGCAGCTTATCGGCGGGATTTTCGTCTGAAGCTTTCTTT